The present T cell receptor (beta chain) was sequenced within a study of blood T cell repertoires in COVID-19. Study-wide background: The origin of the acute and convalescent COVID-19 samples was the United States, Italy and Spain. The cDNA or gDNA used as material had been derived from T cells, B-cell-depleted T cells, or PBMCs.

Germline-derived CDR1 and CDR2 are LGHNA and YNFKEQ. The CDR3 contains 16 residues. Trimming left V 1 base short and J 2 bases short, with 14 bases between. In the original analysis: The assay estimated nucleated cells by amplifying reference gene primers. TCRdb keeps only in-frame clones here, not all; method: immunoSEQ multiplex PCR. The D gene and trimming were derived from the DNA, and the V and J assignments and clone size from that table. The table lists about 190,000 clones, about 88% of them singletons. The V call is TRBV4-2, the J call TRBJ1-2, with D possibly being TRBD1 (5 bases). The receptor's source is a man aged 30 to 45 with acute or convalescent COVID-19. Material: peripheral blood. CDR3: CASSQAQGGSNYGYTF. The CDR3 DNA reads TGTGCCAGCAGCCAAGCCCAGGGAGGGTCAAACTATGGCTACACCTTC.